A single sample gave rise to the 20 T cell receptor beta chains below, sequenced in a study of cytomegalovirus exposure and HLA in healthy donors. PCR was performed using 60 Vbeta and 13 Jbeta primers. The data were produced by immunoSEQ multiplex PCR, yet TCRdb's version contains in-frame clones alone and is incomplete. This sample carries over 100,000 clones, less than 85% of them seen once, and the ten largest clones take about 5.4%. The sequenced material came from PBMCs. Every receptor here comes from a woman aged 18-35 years in good health and CMV-seropositive.

The chain has TRBV30 and TRBJ1-3; D may be TRBD1 (5 bases). The V gene's germline CDR1 is GTSNPN and CDR2 SVGIG (reference sequence). The CDR3 length is 14 residues. V was cut by 3 bases and J by 0 bases, with 9 bases left in between. This CDR3 is CAWSDSSSGNTIYF. The CDR3 DNA reads as TGTGCCTGGAGCGACAGTTCCTCTGGAAACACCATATATTTT.

The V call is TRBV18, the J call TRBJ1-2, with 8 bases identical to TRBD1. Germline V gene sequence: CDR1 KGHSH, CDR2 LQKENI. V dropped 4 bases and J dropped 2; count of bases not matched to a gene: 15. The CDR3 spans 18 residues. DNA for the CDR3: TGTGCCAGCTCACAAATCTCCGGGACAGGACTTCAAAACTATGGCTACACCTTC. Amino acid sequence: CASSQISGTGLQNYGYTF. Using reference TRBV18 and TRBJ1-2 for the parts outside the CDR3, the full variable domain is NAGVMQNPRHLVRRRGQEARLRCSPMKGHSHVYWYRQLPEEGLKFMVYLQKENIIDESGMPKERFSAEFPKEGPSILRIQQVVRGDSAAYFCASSQISGTGLQNYGYTFGSGTRLTVV.

The chain carries TRBV6-1 and TRBJ2-7; possibly TRBD1 for D (6 bases). V gave up 4 bases and J gave up 5 bases, with 21 bases separating them. The germline V gene has CDR1 MNHNS and CDR2 SASEGT. The CDR3 consists of 16 residues. The CDR3: CASSATGPGGINEQYF. The CDR3 DNA reads TGTGCCAGCAGTGCAACAGGGCCAGGCGGCATTAACGAGCAGTACTTC.

This clone was seen a single time. The CDR3 DNA follows: TGCGCCAGCAACTCGAACGCAGGGATGGTGACCCAGTACTTC. It encodes CASNSNAGMVTQYF. This chain connects TRBV5-1 to TRBJ2-5, with a possible D match to TRBD1 (5 bases). Germline CDR1 reads SGHRS; CDR2 reads YFSETQ. The CDR3 loop spans 14 amino acids. V lost 6 bases and J lost 7, with 19 bases in between.

This clone was detected a few times. The chain links TRBV5-1 to TRBJ2-1, with 7 bases identical to TRBD2. Trimming at V came to 6 bases and at J to 0 bases, leaving 3 bases not matched to a gene. The CDR3 runs to 14 residues. The germline gives CDR1 SGHRS, CDR2 YFSETQ. CDR3 DNA sequence: TGCGCCAGCAAGGGCGGGAGCTCCTACAATGAGCAGTTCTTC. This translates into CASKGGSSYNEQFF.

The chain is built from TRBV5-6 and TRBJ1-1; tentative D call: TRBD1 (6 bases). Germline-derived CDR1 and CDR2 are SGHDT and YYEEEE. The V gene lost 1 base and the J gene lost 5 bases, with 15 bases spanning the gap. The CDR3 consists of 15 residues. CDR3 protein: CASSLNRVSKTEAFF. Here the CDR3 DNA reads TGTGCCAGCAGCTTGAACAGGGTTTCGAAGACTGAAGCTTTCTTT. Supplemented by reference TRBV5-6 and TRBJ1-1, the full variable domain reads DAGVTQSPTHLIKTRGQQVTLRCSPKSGHDTVSWYQQALGQGPQFIFQYYEEEERQRGNFPDRFSGHQFPNYSSELNVNALLLGDSALYLCASSLNRVSKTEAFFGQGTRLTVV.

J is TRBJ1-4 and V is TRBV11-3; D is undetermined. CDR1 and CDR2 from the germline V gene are SGHNT and YENEEA. The CDR3 has 16 residues. V was cut by 5 bases and J by 8 bases, with 21 bases left in between. CDR3 region: CASSPGDATAGEKLFF. CDR3 nucleotides: TGTGCCAGCAGCCCCGGTGATGCGACGGCGGGGGAAAAACTGTTTTTT.

The sample holds a few counts of this clone. CDR3 sequence: CASSLNSLGGYTF. As DNA, the CDR3 is TGTGCCAGCAGTTTAAACAGCCTTGGTGGCTACACCTTC. V is TRBV28 and J is TRBJ1-2, with unresolved D. Trimming took off 2 bases at V and 7 bases at J, with 11 bases between the two ends. This CDR3 spans 13 amino acids. Germline-derived CDR1 and CDR2 are MDHEN and SYDVKM.

V usage is TRBV27 and J usage is TRBJ2-5; D call uncertain. V was trimmed by 5 bases and J by 2 bases, leaving 18 bases between them. The CDR3 runs to 16 residues. In germline, CDR1 is MNHEY, CDR2 SMNVEV (reference sequence). The CDR3 spells CASSLGGTAVQETQYF. CDR3 bases: TGTGCCAGCAGTCTAGGCGGCACGGCAGTACAAGAGACCCAGTACTTC.

The rearrangement joins TRBV10-3 to TRBJ2-2, with 7 bases matching TRBD2. The CDR3 covers 16 residues. After removal of 4 bases from V and 4 bases from J, the junction contained 9 bases not matched to a gene. Germline lookup yields CDR1 ENHRY and CDR2 SYGVKD. The CDR3 loop reads CAISVVAGVSTGELFF. CDR3 sequence (DNA): TGTGCCATCAGTGTGGTGGCGGGAGTGAGCACCGGGGAGCTGTTTTTT.

The sample holds one count of this clone. The chain couples TRBV27 to TRBJ1-1; D ambiguous. Per germline, CDR1 MNHEY and CDR2 SMNVEV (reference sequence). Trimming took 0 bases from V and 5 from J, leaving 7 bases between them. This CDR3 is 13 amino acids long. CDR3 coding DNA: TGTGCCAGCAGTTTATCGAGGCGGACTGAAGCTTTCTTT. This codes for CASSLSRRTEAFF.

V is TRBV2 and J is TRBJ1-6; perhaps TRBD1 as D (6 bases). The CDR3 totals 14 residues. Germline CDR1 and CDR2: SNHLY and FYNNEI. V dropped 4 bases and J dropped 7 bases, with 11 bases sitting between them. The CDR3 coding sequence is TGTGCCAGCAGTGGGACAGTGTTAAATTCACCCCTCCACTTT. This sequence encodes CASSGTVLNSPLHF.

The rearrangement uses TRBV28 and TRBJ1-2; TRBD1 aligns across 8 bases. With 6 bases clipped from V and 6 bases from J, the junction kept 9 bases outside the gene matches. The CDR3 contains 14 residues. CDR1 MDHEN and CDR2 SYDVKM come from the germline V gene. CDR3 sequence: CASRPAGTGHGYTF. CDR3 sequence (DNA): TGTGCCAGCAGACCGGCCGGGACAGGCCATGGCTACACCTTC.

V and J are TRBV4-1 and TRBJ1-6; TRBD1 matches 7 bases. This CDR3 is 16 amino acids long. Germline CDR1 is MGHRA and CDR2 is YSYEKL. Trimming removed 1 base from V and 7 bases from J; junction bases left unmatched: 7. CDR3 nucleotides: TGCGCCAGCAGCCAAGGATACAGGGGACGGAATTCACCCCTCCACTTT. Its translation: CASSQGYRGRNSPLHF.

V usage is TRBV5-1 and J usage is TRBJ2-7; D gene uncertain. The CDR3 sequence is 13 residues long. V was shortened by 2 bases and J by 1 base, with 7 bases between the two germline ends. In germline, CDR1 is SGHRS, CDR2 YFSETQ. CDR3 sequence: CASSLASSYEQYF. The CDR3, as DNA: TGCGCCAGCAGCTTAGCAAGTTCCTACGAGCAGTACTTC. The whole variable domain, filled in from reference TRBV5-1 and TRBJ2-7, reads KAGVTQTPRYLIKTRGQQVTLSCSPISGHRSVSWYQQTPGQGLQFLFEYFSETQRNKGNFPGRFSGRQFSNSRSEMNVSTLELGDSALYLCASSLASSYEQYFGPGTRLTVT.

The genes are TRBV4-2 and TRBJ2-5, with a tentative D call TRBD1 (5 bases). Trimming removed 0 bases from V and 5 bases from J, with 13 bases in between. This CDR3 spans 15 amino acids. Per germline, CDR1 LGHNA and CDR2 YNFKEQ. The CDR3 region is CASSQERGTGETQYF. CDR3 DNA sequence: TGTGCCAGCAGCCAAGAAAGGGGTACGGGTGAGACCCAGTACTTC.

The chain is built from TRBV30 and TRBJ2-3; perhaps TRBD2 as D (6 bases). Germline V CDR1 and CDR2: GTSNPN, SVGIG (reference sequence). The CDR3 is made up of 15 amino acids. Trimming took 3 bases from V and 2 from J, leaving 15 bases between them. The CDR3 spells CAWSFAGPFTDTQYF. The DNA of the CDR3 is TGTGCCTGGAGCTTTGCGGGACCCTTCACAGATACGCAGTATTTT.

V and J are TRBV28 and TRBJ2-3; 8 nucleotides match TRBD2. The CDR3 extends over 15 amino acids. The trim removed 3 bases at V and 2 bases at J, leaving 4 bases unmatched. Looked up from germline, CDR1 is MDHEN and CDR2 is SYDVKM. The CDR3 DNA sequence: TGTGCCAGCAGTTTGTTCGGGAGGGCCACAGATACGCAGTATTTT. This gives the protein CASSLFGRATDTQYF.

This clone was observed once. V usage is TRBV2 and J usage is TRBJ2-7, with 9 bases identical to TRBD2. The V gene end was trimmed by 7 bases and the J gene end by 7 bases; junction bases not matched to a gene: 11. CDR1 and CDR2 (germline): SNHLY, FYNNEI. This CDR3 region has 14 residues. The CDR3 DNA follows: TGTGCCAGCATCCCGGCGGGAGGGCCGGGTGAGCAGTACTTC. The encoded protein is CASIPAGGPGEQYF.

The chain couples TRBV7-8 to TRBJ2-5; D is possibly TRBD1 (5 bases). The CDR3 contains 16 residues. The ends were cut back, 1 base at V and 0 bases at J, with 12 bases in the middle. Germline V lookup: CDR1 SGHVS, CDR2 FQNEAQ. The DNA for the CDR3 is TGTGCCAGCAGCTTAGTCCTACAGGCGAACCAAGAGACCCAGTACTTC. It is translated as CASSLVLQANQETQYF.